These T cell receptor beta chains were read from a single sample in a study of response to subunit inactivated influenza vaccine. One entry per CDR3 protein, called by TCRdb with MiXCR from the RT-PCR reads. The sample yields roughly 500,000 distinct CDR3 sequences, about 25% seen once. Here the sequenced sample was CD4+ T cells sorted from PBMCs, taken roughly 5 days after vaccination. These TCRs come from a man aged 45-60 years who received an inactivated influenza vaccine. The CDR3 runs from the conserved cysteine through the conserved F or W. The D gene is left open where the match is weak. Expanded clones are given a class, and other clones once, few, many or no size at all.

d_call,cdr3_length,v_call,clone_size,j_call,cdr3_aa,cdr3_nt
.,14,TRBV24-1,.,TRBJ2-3,CATSDLGPGDTQYF,TGTGCCACCAGTGATCTGGGACCTGGCGATACGCAGTATTTT
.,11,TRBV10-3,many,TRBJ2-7,CAIRGTGEQYF,TGTGCCATCAGGGGGACTGGCGAGCAGTACTTC
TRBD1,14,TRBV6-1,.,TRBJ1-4,CASSKGAGGEKLFF,TGTGCCAGCAGTAAGGGGGCAGGCGGGGAAAAACTGTTTTTT
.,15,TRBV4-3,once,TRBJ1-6,CASSQEGRVDSPLHF,TGCGCCAGCAGCCAAGAGGGCAGGGTAGACTCACCCCTCCACTTT
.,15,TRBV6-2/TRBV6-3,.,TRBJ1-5,CASSYSLQGNQPQHF,TGTGCCAGCAGTTACTCATTACAGGGAAATCAGCCCCAGCATTTT
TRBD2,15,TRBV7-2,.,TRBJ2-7,CASSSGLAGGDEQYF,TGTGCCAGCAGTTCCGGACTAGCGGGAGGTGACGAGCAGTACTTC
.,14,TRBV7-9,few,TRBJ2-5,CASSLFRQQETQYF,TGTGCCAGCAGCTTATTCCGACAGCAAGAGACCCAGTACTTC
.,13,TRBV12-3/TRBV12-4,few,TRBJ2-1,CASRGPAYNEQFF,TGTGCCAGCAGAGGCCCAGCCTACAATGAGCAGTTCTTC
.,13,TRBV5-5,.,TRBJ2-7,CASSSDTNYEQYF,TGTGCCAGCAGTTCGGACACTAACTACGAGCAGTACTTC
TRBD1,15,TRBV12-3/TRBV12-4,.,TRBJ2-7,CASSLRDRGLYEQYF,TGTGCCAGCAGTTTAAGGGACAGGGGCCTCTACGAGCAGTACTTC
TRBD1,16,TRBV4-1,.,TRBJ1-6,CASSQGGQAPNSPLHF,TGCGCCAGCAGCCAGGGGGGACAGGCCCCAAATTCACCCCTCCACTTT
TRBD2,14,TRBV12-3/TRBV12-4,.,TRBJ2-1,CASSVAGGGNEQFF,TGTGCCAGCAGTGTAGCGGGGGGAGGGAATGAGCAGTTCTTC
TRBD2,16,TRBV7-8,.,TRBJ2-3,CASSRIAGSRADTQYF,TGTGCCAGCAGCAGGATAGCGGGCTCAAGGGCAGATACGCAGTATTTT
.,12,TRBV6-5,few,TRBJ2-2,CASSTRGGELFF,TGTGCCAGCAGTACCCGCGGGGGGGAGCTGTTTTTT
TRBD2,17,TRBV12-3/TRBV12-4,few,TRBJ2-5,CASSLGVGTSGQETQYF,TGTGCCAGCAGTTTAGGGGTTGGGACTAGCGGGCAAGAGACCCAGTACTTC
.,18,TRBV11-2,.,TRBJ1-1,CASSLVPDSLTLGGEAFF,TGTGCCAGCAGCTTAGTCCCTGACAGCCTGACATTGGGGGGTGAAGCTTTCTTT
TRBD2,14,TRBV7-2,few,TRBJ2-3,CASSFGTSGYTQYF,TGTGCCAGCAGCTTCGGGACTAGCGGGTACACGCAGTATTTT
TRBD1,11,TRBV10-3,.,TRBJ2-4,CAISESTGGDF,TGTGCCATCAGTGAGTCGACAGGGGGGGACTTC
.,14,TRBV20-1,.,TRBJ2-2,CSARAPQGLGELFF,TGCAGTGCTAGAGCCCCTCAGGGGCTGGGGGAGCTGTTTTTT
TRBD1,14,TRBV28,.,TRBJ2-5,CASSPGTGKGTQYF,TGTGCCAGCAGTCCCGGGACAGGGAAAGGGACCCAGTACTTC
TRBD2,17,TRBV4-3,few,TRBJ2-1,CASRHNLGLAGGSEQFF,TGCGCCAGCAGGCACAATCTTGGACTAGCGGGGGGGAGCGAGCAGTTCTTC
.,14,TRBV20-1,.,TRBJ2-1,CSARFGGRYNEQFF,TGCAGTGCTAGATTTGGAGGCAGGTACAATGAGCAGTTCTTC
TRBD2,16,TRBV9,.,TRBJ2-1,CASSVGSGRSYNEQFF,TGTGCCAGCAGCGTAGGGAGCGGGAGGTCCTACAATGAGCAGTTCTTC
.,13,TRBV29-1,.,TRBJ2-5,CSVEDRIQETQYF,TGCAGCGTTGAAGACCGTATCCAAGAGACCCAGTACTTC
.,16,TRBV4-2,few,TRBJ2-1,CASSQVVGALYNEQFF,TGTGCCAGCAGCCAAGTAGTCGGGGCCTTATACAATGAGCAGTTCTTC
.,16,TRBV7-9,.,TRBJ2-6,CASSPTGRSGANVLTF,TGTGCCAGCAGCCCCACTGGCCGCTCCGGGGCCAACGTCCTGACTTTC
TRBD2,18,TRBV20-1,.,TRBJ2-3,CSASLKAGLPLGADTQYF,TGCAGTGCTAGTCTCAAGGCGGGACTACCTTTAGGGGCAGATACGCAGTATTTT
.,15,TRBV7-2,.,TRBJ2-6,CASSLLGSGANVLTF,TGTGCCAGCAGCTTACTGGGTTCTGGGGCCAACGTCCTGACTTTC
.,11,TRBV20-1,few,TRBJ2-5,CSAHTAKTQYF,TGCAGTGCCCACACCGCGAAGACCCAGTACTTC
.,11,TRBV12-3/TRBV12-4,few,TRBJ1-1,CASSYSAGAFF,TGTGCCAGCAGTTACTCGGCAGGAGCTTTCTTT
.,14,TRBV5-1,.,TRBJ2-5,CASSLWGGTETQYF,TGCGCCAGCAGCTTGTGGGGCGGCACAGAGACCCAGTACTTC
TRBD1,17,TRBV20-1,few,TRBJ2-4,CSAGPSYRGIAKNIQYF,TGCAGTGCTGGACCAAGTTACAGGGGTATAGCCAAAAACATTCAGTACTTC
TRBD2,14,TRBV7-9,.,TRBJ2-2,CASSPGLAGEELFF,TGTGCCAGCAGCCCTGGACTAGCGGGAGAGGAGCTGTTTTTT
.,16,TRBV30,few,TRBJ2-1,CAWSARGLRPHNEQFF,TGTGCCTGGAGTGCACGGGGCTTGAGACCACACAATGAGCAGTTCTTC
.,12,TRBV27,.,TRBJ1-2,CASRKGLDGYTF,TGTGCCAGCAGAAAGGGGTTGGATGGCTACACCTTC
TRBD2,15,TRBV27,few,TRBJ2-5,CASSYHGLADKTQYF,TGTGCCAGCAGTTACCACGGACTAGCGGATAAGACCCAGTACTTC
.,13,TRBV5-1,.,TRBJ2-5,CASSLVGTPGQYF,TGCGCCAGCAGCTTGGTGGGGACACCGGGACAGTACTTC
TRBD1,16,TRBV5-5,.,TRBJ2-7,CASIITVGTGFFEQYF,TGTGCCAGCATCATCACGGTCGGGACAGGGTTTTTCGAGCAGTACTTC
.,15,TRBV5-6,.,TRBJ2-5,CASSLAGLAKETQYF,TGTGCCAGCAGCTTGGCTGGGCTAGCTAAAGAGACCCAGTACTTC
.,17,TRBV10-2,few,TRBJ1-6,CATRQSRPIWENSPLHF,TGCGCCACCCGACAGAGTCGCCCGATTTGGGAGAATTCACCCCTCCACTTT
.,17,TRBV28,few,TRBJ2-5,CASSLFLGPTSGETQYF,TGTGCCAGCAGTTTGTTTTTGGGTCCAACCTCGGGAGAGACCCAGTACTTC
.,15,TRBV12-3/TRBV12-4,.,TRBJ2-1,CATSRGGDAYNEQFF,TGTGCCACCTCAAGAGGGGGTGATGCTTACAATGAGCAGTTCTTC
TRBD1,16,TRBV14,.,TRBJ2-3,CASSTRRTGSADTHYF,TGTGCCAGCAGCACTAGGAGGACAGGGAGCGCAGATACGCACTATTTT
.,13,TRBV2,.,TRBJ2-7,CASSNTVGYEQYF,TGTGCCAGCAGCAACACCGTCGGTTACGAGCAGTACTTC
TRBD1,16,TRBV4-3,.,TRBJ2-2,CASSKDRGLDTGELFF,TGCGCCAGCAGCAAAGACAGGGGGCTGGACACCGGGGAGCTGTTTTTT
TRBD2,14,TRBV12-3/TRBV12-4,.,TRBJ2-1,CASLPSGGKIEQFF,TGTGCCAGCCTACCGAGCGGGGGAAAGATTGAGCAGTTCTTC
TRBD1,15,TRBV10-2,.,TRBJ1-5,CASWDRVDRNQPQHF,TGCGCCAGCTGGGACAGGGTGGATCGCAATCAGCCCCAGCATTTT
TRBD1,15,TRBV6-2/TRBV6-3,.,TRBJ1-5,CASSYTGQGAQPQHF,TGTGCCAGCAGTTACACCGGACAGGGCGCTCAGCCCCAGCATTTT
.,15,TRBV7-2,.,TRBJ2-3,CASSLDSTVGYTQYF,TGTGCCAGCAGCCTGGACTCCACGGTGGGTTATACGCAGTATTTT
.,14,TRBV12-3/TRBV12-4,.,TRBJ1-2,CASSFTQGPYGYTF,TGTGCCAGCAGTTTTACGCAGGGCCCCTATGGCTACACCTTC
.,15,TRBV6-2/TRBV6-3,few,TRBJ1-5,CASSYRAGSNQPQHF,TGTGCCAGCAGTTACCGGGCAGGAAGCAATCAGCCCCAGCATTTT
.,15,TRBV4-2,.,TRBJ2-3,CASSQVIGTTDTQYF,TGTGCCAGCAGCCAAGTGATTGGTACCACAGATACGCAGTATTTT